The 11 T cell receptor beta chains reported below all come from one sample, sequenced in a study of blood T cell repertoires in COVID-19. Profiled with immunoSEQ multiplex PCR; TCRdb holds only in-frame clones, not every one. The sample shows about 270,000 clones, approximately 86% of them seen only once. Sequenced input: peripheral blood. The receptors derive from a middle-aged man with active or convalescent COVID-19.

This chain connects TRBV28 to TRBJ1-4; D gene ambiguous. The germline V and J ends were trimmed by 6 bases and 7 bases, with 12 bases remaining between them. Germline V gene data show CDR1 as MDHEN and CDR2 as SYDVKM. This CDR3 spans 13 amino acids. CDR3 sequence: CASSLRDPEKLFF. As DNA, the CDR3 is TGTGCCAGCAGCCTGCGGGATCCTGAAAAACTGTTTTTT.

Note on this clone: The junction departs from the called germline gene at one end, perhaps through a read error. The CDR3 DNA is TGTGCCCGCAGGGGGGACCGGGGGGACTACGAGCAGTACTTC. The encoded protein is CARRGDRGDYEQYF. This chain uses TRBV6-5 with TRBJ2-7; TRBD1 or TRBD2 may be the D gene (7 bases each). CDR3 size: 14 residues. The germline gives CDR1 MNHEY, CDR2 SVGAGI.

This clone was observed a few times. In nucleotides, the CDR3 is TGTGCCAGCAGTTATTCCGGGGCCCGGGGGGAAAAACTGTTTTTT. Translation: CASSYSGARGEKLFF. This chain links TRBV6-5 with TRBJ1-4; tentative D call: TRBD1 (5 bases). Germline CDR1 and CDR2: MNHEY and SVGAGI. The CDR3 runs to 15 residues. V lost 3 bases to trimming and J lost 8 bases, with 16 bases between them.

This chain's CDR3 is CASTNMPGQGAGELFF. CDR3 DNA: TGTGCCAGCACCAATATGCCGGGACAGGGGGCCGGGGAGCTGTTTTTT. The V and J genes are TRBV28 and TRBJ2-2; 11 bases agree with TRBD1. The CDR3 totals 16 residues. CDR1 and CDR2 (germline): MDHEN, SYDVKM. V lost 7 bases to trimming and J lost 6 bases; unmatched junction nucleotides: 10.

This clone was seen only a few times. The rearrangement uses TRBV5-1 and TRBJ2-7; D is unclear. Germline V gene data show CDR1 as SGHRS and CDR2 as YFSETQ. V was pared by 4 bases and J by 2 bases, with 10 bases between. CDR3 size: 13 residues. Here the CDR3 reads CASSQEPAYEQYF. CDR3 bases: TGCGCCAGCAGCCAGGAACCCGCCTACGAGCAGTACTTC.

The J gene is TRBJ2-7, the V gene TRBV11-3, with D perhaps TRBD1 (5 bases). V gave up 5 bases and J gave up 6 bases, with 17 bases separating them. The CDR3 covers 14 residues. CDR1 is SGHNT and CDR2 is YENEEA in the germline V gene. This CDR3 is CASSTYGATGEQYF. The CDR3 DNA reads as TGTGCCAGCAGCACATATGGGGCTACGGGCGAGCAGTACTTC.

This chain joins TRBV28 and TRBJ1-5; D not certain. From germline, CDR1 is MDHEN and CDR2 SYDVKM. CDR3 length equals 14 residues. The V end was cut by 3 bases, the J end by 2 bases, with 8 bases between. CDR3 loop: CASSLFGGNQPQHF. The CDR3 region has the DNA TGTGCCAGCAGTTTGTTTGGAGGCAATCAGCCCCAGCATTTT.

The J gene is TRBJ2-7, the V gene TRBV6-2 or TRBV6-3, with TRBD1 matching 9 bases. This CDR3 is 15 amino acids long. Germline CDR1 and CDR2: MNHEY and SVGEGT. V lost 3 bases to trimming and J lost 2 bases; unmatched junction nucleotides: 5. CDR3 nucleotides: TGTGCCAGCAGTTATTTCGGGACAGGGCCCTACGAGCAGTACTTC. Its translation: CASSYFGTGPYEQYF.

This chain connects TRBV7-2 to TRBJ1-6; the match to TRBD1 covers 7 bases. Trimming at V came to 4 bases and at J to 8 bases, leaving 8 bases not matched to a gene. Per the germline V gene, CDR1 is SGHTA and CDR2 is FQGNSA. This CDR3 has 15 amino acids. CDR3 sequence: CASSSQTGPHSPLHF. CDR3 DNA sequence: TGTGCCAGCAGCTCCCAGACAGGGCCGCATTCACCCCTCCACTTT.

The V gene is TRBV5-1, the J gene TRBJ1-1; TRBD1 matches 8 bases. Germline V gene lookup returns CDR1 SGHRS and CDR2 YFSETQ. The CDR3 spans 16 residues. Trimming at V came to 4 bases and at J to 0 bases, leaving 8 bases not matched to a gene. The CDR3 is CASSTGQGGVNTEAFF. The CDR3, as DNA: TGCGCCAGCAGCACCGGACAGGGCGGCGTGAACACTGAAGCTTTCTTT. Supplemented by reference TRBV5-1 and TRBJ1-1, the full variable domain reads KAGVTQTPRYLIKTRGQQVTLSCSPISGHRSVSWYQQTPGQGLQFLFEYFSETQRNKGNFPGRFSGRQFSNSRSEMNVSTLELGDSALYLCASSTGQGGVNTEAFFGQGTRLTVV.

The rearrangement uses TRBV19 and TRBJ2-3, with TRBD1 identical over 7 bases. Germline CDR1 and CDR2: LNHDA and SQIVND (reference sequence). J was trimmed by 9 bases and V by 6 bases; bases with no gene match: 15. CDR3 length equals 15 residues. The CDR3 spells CASSLVPNTGDTQYF. CDR3 nucleotides: TGTGCCAGTAGCCTAGTTCCGAACACAGGGGACACGCAGTATTTT.